The clone carrying this TCR beta chain was seen a few times. CDR1 and CDR2 from the germline V gene are LNHDA and SQIVND (reference sequence). The CDR3 spans 14 residues. Trimming removed 4 bases from V and 4 bases from J, with 11 bases in between. This sample was taken from a study of T cells after yellow fever vaccination. MiXCR, applied by TCRdb to the 5' RACE reads, yields one record per CDR3 protein. The sample contains around 610,000 distinct CDR3 sequences, roughly 13% of which appear only once. The J gene is TRBJ2-1, the V gene TRBV19, with D perhaps TRBD2 (6 bases). The material sequenced was PBMCs, taken on the day of the yellow fever booster vaccination. This receptor was identified in a man aged 25 to 40 who received the YFV17D yellow fever vaccine. The CDR3 sequence is CASSSGKKYNEQFF. The CDR3 nucleotides are TGTGCCAGTAGTAGCGGGAAAAAGTACAATGAGCAGTTCTTC. The whole variable domain, remainder taken from reference TRBV19 and TRBJ2-1, is DGGITQSPKYLFRKEGQNVTLSCEQNLNHDAMYWYRQDPGQGLRLIYYSQIVNDFQKGDIAEGYSVSREKKESFPLTVTSAQKNPTAFYLCASSSGKKYNEQFFGPGTRLTVL.